These T cell receptor beta chains were read from a single sample in a study of Ad26.COV2.S vaccination and SARS-CoV-2 variants. Libraries were prepared by immunoSEQ multiplex PCR; TCRdb keeps only in-frame clonotypes and omits some of them. Of roughly 700,000 clones listed, 70% to 90% are singletons. The material was peripheral blood, obtained in a trial of Ad26.COV2.S vaccine versus placebo. These receptors were collected from a person aged 18-65 years who received the Ad26.COV2.S COVID-19 vaccine or a placebo. Both conserved end residues are part of each CDR3. A D gene is named only where the DNA matches it firmly. Only some rows state a clone size, as once, few, many or a class for expanded clones.

TRBV7-2,NA,TRBJ2-7,NA,CASSLRERSYEQYF
TRBV4-2,NA,TRBJ2-2,NA,CASSTYREVGELFF
TRBV18,NA,TRBJ2-5,NA,CASSPRSKGLETQYF
TRBV12-3/TRBV12-4,few,TRBJ1-1,NA,CASSLRVNTEAFF
TRBV6-6,NA,TRBJ1-1,TRBD1,CASTYRGQGVTEAFF
TRBV19,NA,TRBJ1-1,NA,CASMRGEHTEAFF
TRBV10-3,few,TRBJ1-1,NA,CAISMNTEAFF
TRBV30,few,TRBJ2-3,TRBD1,CARTGTVSTDTQYF
TRBV12-5,NA,TRBJ1-1,NA,CASGSEGNTEAFF
TRBV11-2,NA,TRBJ1-4,NA,CASSLGVATNEKLFF
TRBV4-2,NA,TRBJ2-5,NA,CASSQELFEETQYF
TRBV11-2,NA,TRBJ2-3,NA,CASSPRPPDTQYF
TRBV28,NA,TRBJ1-2,NA,CASSLMGYGYTF
TRBV6-5,few,TRBJ1-2,TRBD1,CASTGQGANYGYTF
TRBV19,once,TRBJ2-5,NA,CASSIPSETQYF
TRBV6-4,NA,TRBJ2-2,NA,CASSEYQLTGELFF
TRBV27,NA,TRBJ2-2,NA,CASSLYGGNTGELFF
TRBV27,NA,TRBJ1-4,NA,CASSLSSGTNEKLFF
TRBV5-1,NA,TRBJ1-1,TRBD1,CATRDRNTEAFF
TRBV6-6,NA,TRBJ2-4,NA,CASTPPGGANIQYF
TRBV18,NA,TRBJ2-2,NA,CASSRRETGHTGELFF